The source of this T cell receptor beta chain is a study of early T cells in non-severe SARS-CoV-2 infection. TCRdb called the 5' RACE reads again in MiXCR, with one record for every CDR3 protein. The repertoire holds 65,000 to 80,000 distinct CDR3 sequences, with roughly 10% as singletons. The CDR3 loop spans 12 amino acids. V shed 6 bases and J 10 bases; nucleotides not matched to a gene: 7. The sample taken for sequencing was whole blood. The sequence was obtained from an adult who was a healthcare worker with PCR-confirmed SARS-CoV-2 infection or an uninfected control (not recorded which). The V gene is TRBV12-3 or TRBV12-4, the J gene TRBJ1-1; 8 nucleotides line up with TRBD1. CDR3 sequence: CASSAGTGGAFF. CDR3 sequence (DNA): TGTGCCAGCAGCGCCGGGACAGGTGGAGCTTTCTTT.